Presented here are 19 T cell receptor beta chains from one specimen sequenced in a study of cytomegalovirus exposure and HLA in healthy donors. The PCR made use of 60 Vbeta and 13 Jbeta primers. Produced via immunoSEQ multiplex PCR; TCRdb's table is partial and in-frame only. The table lists roughly 100,000 clones, about 80% of them singletons, with roughly 3.5% in the top ten. The sample consisted of PBMCs. The receptors originated from a male donor in good health and CMV-seropositive.

The chain uses TRBV29-1 and TRBJ1-2; the D is unclear. The CDR3 consists of 13 residues. Germline V lookup: CDR1 SQVTM, CDR2 ANQGSEA. V was cut by 1 base and J by 2 bases, with 8 bases left in between. DNA of the CDR3: TGCAGCGTTGAAGGTGGAGAAAACTATGGCTACACCTTC. Encoded protein: CSVEGGENYGYTF.

This chain links TRBV29-1 with TRBJ2-5, with D unclear. Trimming left V 4 bases short and J 10 bases short, with 19 bases between. The CDR3 sequence is 13 residues long. Germline CDR1 SQVTM, CDR2 ANQGSEA. CDR3 sequence: CSVAWSADNIQYF. CDR3 in DNA: TGCAGCGTTGCTTGGTCGGCAGACAACATCCAGTACTTC.

The genes are TRBV30 and TRBJ1-2; tentatively, D is TRBD1 (6 bases). V was trimmed by 4 bases and J by 5 bases, leaving 17 bases between them. Germline V gives CDR1 GTSNPN, CDR2 SVGIG (reference sequence). There are 14 residues in the CDR3. CDR3 coding DNA: TGTGCCTGGAACCCCCAGGGGTTGTGGTATGGCTACACCTTC. Residues: CAWNPQGLWYGYTF. Based on the CDR3 plus reference TRBV30 and TRBJ1-2, the full variable domain is SQTIHQWPATLVQPVGSPLSLECTVEGTSNPNLYWYRQAAGRGLQLLFYSVGIGQISSEVPQNLSASRPQDRQFILSSKKLLLSDSGFYLCAWNPQGLWYGYTFGSGTRLTVV.

V usage is TRBV27 and J usage is TRBJ2-7, with TRBD1 matching over 11 bases. CDR3 length: 14 amino acids. Germline values: CDR1 MNHEY, CDR2 SMNVEV (reference sequence). Trimming removed 6 bases from V and 3 bases from J; junction bases left unmatched: 4. The CDR3 DNA sequence: TGTGCCAGCAGCAGGACAGGGGGCGACTACGAGCAGTACTTC. It codes for CASSRTGGDYEQYF.

In this sample, this clone turned up a few times. The chain couples TRBV4-2 to TRBJ1-4; D not certain. The germline CDR1 and CDR2 sequences are LGHNA and YNFKEQ. Trimming stripped 0 bases from V and 0 bases from J, with 8 bases between. The CDR3 consists of 16 residues. The CDR3 loop is CASSQDLAATNEKLFF. The CDR3 DNA sequence: TGTGCCAGCAGCCAAGATCTGGCGGCAACTAATGAAAAACTGTTTTTT.

V and J are TRBV4-1 and TRBJ2-1; 8 bases align to TRBD2. After removal of 2 bases from V and 8 bases from J, the junction contained 14 bases not matched to a gene. Looked up from germline, CDR1 is MGHRA and CDR2 is YSYEKL. The CDR3 has 17 residues. The CDR3 is CASSQRGGGAGGDEQFF. The CDR3 region has the DNA TGCGCCAGCAGCCAAAGAGGTGGGGGGGCCGGGGGGGATGAGCAGTTCTTC.

The V and J genes are TRBV6-5 and TRBJ1-2; D unclear. Germline V CDR1 and CDR2: MNHEY, SVGAGI. V was shortened by 2 bases and J by 2 bases, with 6 bases between the two germline ends. CDR3 size: 13 residues. CDR3 DNA sequence: TGTGCCAGCAGTTACAGCTACAACTATGGCTACACCTTC. It encodes CASSYSYNYGYTF.

The chain recombines TRBV6-5 with TRBJ1-3; 7 bases align to TRBD1. Germline CDR1 is MNHEY and CDR2 is SVGAGI. The CDR3 is 14 amino acids. The V gene end was trimmed by 6 bases and the J gene end by 3 bases; junction bases not matched to a gene: 5. CDR3 loop: CASSTTGHGNTIYF. In DNA, the CDR3 is TGTGCCAGCAGCACGACAGGGCATGGAAACACCATATATTTT.

The gene calls are TRBV7-9 and TRBJ2-5, with 8 bases that match TRBD1. The CDR3 contains 13 residues. V was clipped by 6 bases and J by 4 bases; unmatched bases: 4. Looked up from germline, CDR1 is SEHNR and CDR2 is FQNEAQ (reference sequence). The CDR3 DNA sequence: TGTGCCAGCAGTTCCGACAGGGGAGAGACCCAGTACTTC. Residues: CASSSDRGETQYF.

The chain uses TRBV6-5 and TRBJ1-1; 9 bases agree with TRBD1. Germline trimming cut 7 bases from V and 3 bases from J; bases unmatched to any gene: 3. The CDR3 runs to 13 residues. Germline V gene data show CDR1 as MNHEY and CDR2 as SVGAGI. This CDR3 is CASTGDRDTEAFF. The CDR3 coding sequence is TGTGCCAGCACTGGGGACAGGGACACTGAAGCTTTCTTT.

The chain has TRBV15 and TRBJ2-3, with 7 nucleotides matching TRBD2. The CDR3 consists of 15 residues. Unmatched junction bases numbered 11, after V lost 8 bases and J lost 3 bases. CDR1 is LNHNV, CDR2 YYDKDF, per germline (reference sequence). The CDR3 is CATQKRGARTDTQYF. In nucleotides, the CDR3 is TGTGCCACCCAAAAGCGGGGTGCGAGGACAGATACGCAGTATTTT.

The gene calls are TRBV18 and TRBJ1-1, with D perhaps matching TRBD1 (5 bases). The V gene lost 6 bases and the J gene lost 6 bases, with 20 bases spanning the gap. Germline V lookup: CDR1 KGHSH, CDR2 LQKENI. The CDR3 runs 15 residues. CDR3 nucleotides: TGTGCCAGCTCCCCGCAAACCAGGGCGGGGTCTGAAGCTTTCTTT. Translated, it gives CASSPQTRAGSEAFF. Drawing the rest from reference TRBV18 and TRBJ1-1, the complete variable domain is NAGVMQNPRHLVRRRGQEARLRCSPMKGHSHVYWYRQLPEEGLKFMVYLQKENIIDESGMPKERFSAEFPKEGPSILRIQQVVRGDSAAYFCASSPQTRAGSEAFFGQGTRLTVV.

This chain uses TRBV7-8 with TRBJ1-5; 9 bases agree with TRBD1. Germline CDR1 SGHVS, CDR2 FQNEAQ. The CDR3 length is 15 residues. V lost 3 bases to trimming and J lost 7 bases; unmatched junction nucleotides: 7. CDR3 loop: CASSLSWTGVQPQHF. CDR3 nucleotides: TGTGCCAGCAGCTTGAGTTGGACAGGGGTCCAGCCCCAGCATTTT.

The V gene is TRBV7-6, the J gene TRBJ2-3, with a possible D match to TRBD2 (6 bases). The CDR3 is 14 residues long. The germline CDR1 and CDR2 sequences are SGHVS and FNYEAQ. Trimming pared 5 bases from V and 7 bases from J, leaving 16 bases between. The CDR3 nucleotides are TGTGCCAGCAGCACAAGCAACGGGGGAAATACGCAGTATTTT. Translated, it gives CASSTSNGGNTQYF. The full variable domain, in which reference TRBV7-6 and TRBJ2-3 provide the parts outside the CDR3, is GAGVSQSPRYKVTKRGQDVALRCDPISGHVSLYWYRQALGQGPEFLTYFNYEAQQDKSGLPNDRFSAERPEGSISTLTIQRTEQRDSAMYRCASSTSNGGNTQYFGPGTRLTVL.

The chain joins TRBV7-9 to TRBJ2-6; D is perhaps TRBD1 (6 bases). This CDR3 has 16 amino acids. Germline lookup yields CDR1 SEHNR and CDR2 FQNEAQ (reference sequence). Deletions cut 2 bases from V and 3 bases from J, with 11 bases between. The CDR3 reads CASSLIRGYGANVLTF. The CDR3 DNA follows: TGTGCCAGCAGCTTAATTAGGGGGTATGGGGCCAACGTCCTGACTTTC.

The chain carries TRBV6-5 and TRBJ1-2; D might be TRBD1 (6 bases). CDR1 is MNHEY, CDR2 SVGAGI, per germline. Trimming shortened V by 6 bases and J by 8 bases, and 16 bases separated the two germline ends. The length of the CDR3 is 13 residues. CDR3 in DNA: TGTGCCAGCAGCCAAAGATGGGGGCTCGGCTACACCTTC. Protein sequence: CASSQRWGLGYTF.

This sequence joins TRBV29-1 and TRBJ2-3; no definite D call. The CDR3 loop spans 13 amino acids. V lost 2 bases and J 6 bases, leaving 12 bases between the germline ends. In germline, CDR1 is SQVTM, CDR2 ANQGSEA. The CDR3 nucleotides are TGCAGCGTTGAATGGCCGGTCAGGGATACGCAGTATTTT. It specifies CSVEWPVRDTQYF.

The gene calls are TRBV6-5 and TRBJ2-2; 7 bases map to TRBD2. Germline V gene data show CDR1 as MNHEY and CDR2 as SVGAGI. Trimming at V came to 2 bases and at J to 5 bases, leaving 8 bases not matched to a gene. This CDR3 is built from 16 residues. CDR3 residues: CASSYTGGRSTGELFF. CDR3 sequence (DNA): TGTGCCAGCAGTTACACGGGGGGTAGGAGTACCGGGGAGCTGTTTTTT.

The chain recombines TRBV11-2 with TRBJ1-2; TRBD1 agrees at 7 bases. The CDR3 sequence is 16 residues long. J lost 3 bases, V lost 4 bases, and 11 bases had no gene match. The germline gives CDR1 SGHAT, CDR2 FQNNGV. The CDR3 spells CASSSVRDREDYGYTF. The CDR3 region has the DNA TGTGCCAGCAGCTCGGTGAGAGACAGGGAGGACTATGGCTACACCTTC.